The source of this T cell receptor beta chain is a study of multiple sclerosis patients with progressive multifocal leukoencephalopathy. Time point here: before natalizumab initiation. Here immunoSEQ multiplex PCR was the method, and the copy in TCRdb shows in-frame clones only, minus some. The sample has around 28,000 clones; 88% are singletons. Trimming stripped 3 bases from V and 5 bases from J, with 5 bases between. Germline V gene sequence: CDR1 MRHNA, CDR2 SNTAGT. The CDR3 totals 13 residues. Material: PBMCs. This chain links TRBV6-4 with TRBJ1-6; D perhaps matches TRBD1 (5 bases). The TCR was taken from a human donor with multiple sclerosis. Here the CDR3 reads CASSETDNSPLHF. The CDR3 nucleotides are TGTGCCAGCAGTGAGACAGATAATTCACCCCTCCACTTT.